This T cell receptor (beta chain) emerged from a study of blood T cell repertoires in COVID-19. Whole-study context: Researchers got acute and convalescent COVID-19 samples from the United States, Italy and Spain.

Authors' processing steps: Using reference gene primer amplification, nucleated cell counts were estimated. TCRdb keeps only in-frame clones here, not all; method: immunoSEQ multiplex PCR. V, J and clone size derive from that table, while D and trimming were established from the DNA sequence. The sample lists 93,000 or so clones; roughly 90% were seen once. The germline V gene has CDR1 SGHAT and CDR2 FQNNGV. This CDR3 contains 16 residues. V trimming: 5 bases; J trimming: 3 bases; junction bases outside the gene matches: 9. This receptor was taken from a woman at least 80 years old in a cohort sampled during active COVID-19. The sequenced material came from peripheral blood. The V gene is TRBV11-2, the J gene TRBJ2-5, with 10 positions matching TRBD2. The chain's CDR3 is CASSPGWTSGKETQYF. CDR3 coding DNA: TGTGCCAGCAGCCCAGGATGGACTAGCGGAAAAGAGACCCAGTACTTC.